The present T cell receptor beta chain was sequenced within a study of immune evolution from preneoplasia to lung adenocarcinoma. In the study overall: HLA loss of heterozygosity: under 7.5% AIS, about 15% MIA, 30% to 35% ADC, none AAH. Points from the study as a whole: Highest clonality occurred in KRAS-mutant, not EGFR-mutant or double wild-type, nodules. From normal lung to invasive adenocarcinoma, top clone frequencies appeared to decrease. Later-stage lesions seemingly showed higher T cell density and diversity than normal lung.

By share, this clone counts as large. Its antigen remains unidentified. The protocol was immunoSEQ multiplex PCR, while the TCRdb copy is restricted to in-frame clones and leaves out a portion. The sample has about 4,600 clones, around 74% seen once. The length of the CDR3 is 11 residues. From germline, CDR1 is SNHLY and CDR2 FYNNEI. Deletions cut 3 bases from V and 11 bases from J, with 8 bases between. Sequenced sample: FFPE minimally invasive lung adenocarcinoma tissue. V is TRBV2 and J is TRBJ2-1; unclear D gene. The origin of this receptor is a person between 60 and 79 years old with lung adenocarcinoma. The CDR3 DNA reads TGTGCCAGCAGTGAGGAAGCCCAGCAGTTCTTC. Amino acids: CASSEEAQQFF.